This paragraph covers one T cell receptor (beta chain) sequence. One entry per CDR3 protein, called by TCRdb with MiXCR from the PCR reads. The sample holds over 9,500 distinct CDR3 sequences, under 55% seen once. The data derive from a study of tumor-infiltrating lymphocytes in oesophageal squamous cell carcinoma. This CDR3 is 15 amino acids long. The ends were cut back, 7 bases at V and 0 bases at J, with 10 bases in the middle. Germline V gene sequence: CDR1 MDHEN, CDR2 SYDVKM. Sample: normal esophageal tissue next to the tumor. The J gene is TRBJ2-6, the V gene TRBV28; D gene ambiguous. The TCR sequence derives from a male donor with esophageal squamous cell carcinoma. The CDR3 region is CASTGYPSGANVLTF. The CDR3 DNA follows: TGTGCCAGCACAGGTTACCCCTCTGGGGCCAACGTCCTGACTTTC.